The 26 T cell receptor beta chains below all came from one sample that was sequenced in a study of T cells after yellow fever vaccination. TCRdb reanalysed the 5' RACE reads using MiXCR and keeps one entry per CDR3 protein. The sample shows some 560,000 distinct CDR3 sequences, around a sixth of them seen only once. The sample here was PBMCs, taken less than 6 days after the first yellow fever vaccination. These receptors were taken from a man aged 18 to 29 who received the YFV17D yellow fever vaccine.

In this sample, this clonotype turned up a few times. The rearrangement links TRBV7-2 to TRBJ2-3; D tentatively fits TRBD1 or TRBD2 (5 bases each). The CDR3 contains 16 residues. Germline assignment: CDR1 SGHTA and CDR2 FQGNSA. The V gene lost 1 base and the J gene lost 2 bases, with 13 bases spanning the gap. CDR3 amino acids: CASSLEAWGNTDTQYF. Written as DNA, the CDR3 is TGTGCCAGCAGCTTAGAGGCGTGGGGGAACACAGATACGCAGTATTTT.

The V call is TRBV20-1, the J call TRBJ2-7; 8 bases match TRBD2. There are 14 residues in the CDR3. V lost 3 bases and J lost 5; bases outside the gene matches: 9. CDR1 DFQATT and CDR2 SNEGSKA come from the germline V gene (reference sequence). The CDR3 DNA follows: TGCAGTGCTAGTTCCGGACGGGGGGGGAACGAGCAGTACTTC. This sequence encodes CSASSGRGGNEQYF.

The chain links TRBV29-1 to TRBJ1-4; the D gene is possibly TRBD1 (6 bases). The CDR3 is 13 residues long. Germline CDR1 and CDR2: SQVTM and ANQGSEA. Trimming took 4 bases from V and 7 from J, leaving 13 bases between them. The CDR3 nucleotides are TGCAGCGTTGTTCGGGGGGCGGGTGAAAAACTGTTTTTT. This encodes CSVVRGAGEKLFF. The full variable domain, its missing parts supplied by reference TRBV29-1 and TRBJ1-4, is SAVISQKPSRDICQRGTSLTIQCQVDSQVTMMFWYRQQPGQSLTLIATANQGSEATYESGFVIDKFPISRPNLTFSTLTVSNMSPEDSSIYLCSVVRGAGEKLFFGSGTQLSVL.

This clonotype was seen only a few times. CDR3 residues: CASSQPGRPREVDQPQHF. The CDR3, as DNA: TGTGCCAGCAGTCAACCAGGACGGCCTCGCGAGGTGGACCAGCCCCAGCATTTT. The chain recombines TRBV6-1 with TRBJ1-5; no clear D. V lost 5 bases and J 7 bases, leaving 27 bases between the germline ends. The CDR3 covers 18 residues. Germline V gives CDR1 MNHNS, CDR2 SASEGT.

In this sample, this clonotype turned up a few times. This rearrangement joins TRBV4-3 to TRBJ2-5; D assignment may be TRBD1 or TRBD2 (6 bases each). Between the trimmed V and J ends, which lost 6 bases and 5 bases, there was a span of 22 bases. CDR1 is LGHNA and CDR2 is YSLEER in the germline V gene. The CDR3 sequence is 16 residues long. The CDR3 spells CASSPEVHRAGETQYF. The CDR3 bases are TGCGCCAGCAGTCCCGAGGTCCACAGGGCGGGGGAGACCCAGTACTTC.

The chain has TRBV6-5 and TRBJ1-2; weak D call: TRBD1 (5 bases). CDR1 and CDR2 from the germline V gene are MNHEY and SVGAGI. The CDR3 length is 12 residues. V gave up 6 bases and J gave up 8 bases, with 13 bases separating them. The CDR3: CASRPQGGGYTF. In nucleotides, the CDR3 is TGTGCCAGCAGGCCTCAGGGCGGCGGCTACACCTTC.

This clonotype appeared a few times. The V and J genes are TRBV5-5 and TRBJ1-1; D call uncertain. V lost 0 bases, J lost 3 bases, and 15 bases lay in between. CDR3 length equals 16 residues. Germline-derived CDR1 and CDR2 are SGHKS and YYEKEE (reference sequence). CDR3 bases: TGTGCCAGCAGCTTGGGCGGGAGGGCAGATTACACTGAAGCTTTCTTT. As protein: CASSLGGRADYTEAFF.

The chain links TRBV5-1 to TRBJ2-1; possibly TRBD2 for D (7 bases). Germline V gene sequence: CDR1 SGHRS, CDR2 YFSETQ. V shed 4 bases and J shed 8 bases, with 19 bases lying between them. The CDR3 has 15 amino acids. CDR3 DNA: TGCGCCAGCAGCCTCGGAGGGGGGGCCGGGGATGAGCAGTTCTTC. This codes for CASSLGGGAGDEQFF.

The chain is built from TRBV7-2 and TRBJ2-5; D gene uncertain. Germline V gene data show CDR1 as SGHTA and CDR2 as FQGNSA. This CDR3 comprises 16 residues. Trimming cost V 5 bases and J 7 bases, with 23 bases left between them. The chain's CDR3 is CASSLDGPVRILTQYF. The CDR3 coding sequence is TGTGCCAGCAGCCTGGACGGTCCCGTACGCATCCTGACCCAGTACTTC.

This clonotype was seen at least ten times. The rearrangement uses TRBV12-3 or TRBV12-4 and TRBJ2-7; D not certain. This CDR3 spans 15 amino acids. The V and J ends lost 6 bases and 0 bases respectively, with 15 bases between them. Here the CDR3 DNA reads TGTGCCAGCAGCAGAACCGGGCTTCGCTCCTACGAGCAGTACTTC. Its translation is CASSRTGLRSYEQYF.

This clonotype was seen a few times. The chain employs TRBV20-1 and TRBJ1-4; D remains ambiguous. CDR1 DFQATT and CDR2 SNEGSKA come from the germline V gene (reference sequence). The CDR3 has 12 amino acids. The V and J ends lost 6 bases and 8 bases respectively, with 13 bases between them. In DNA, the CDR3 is TGCAGTGCGGTCAGTCCTGGGGAAAAACTGTTTTTT. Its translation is CSAVSPGEKLFF.

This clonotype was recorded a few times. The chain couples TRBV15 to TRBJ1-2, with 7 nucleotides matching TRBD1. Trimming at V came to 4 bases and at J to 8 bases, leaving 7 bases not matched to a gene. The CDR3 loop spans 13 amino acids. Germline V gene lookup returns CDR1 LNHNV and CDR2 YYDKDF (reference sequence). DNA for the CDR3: TGTGCCACCAGCAAAGACAGGGATCGGGGCTACACCTTC. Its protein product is CATSKDRDRGYTF.

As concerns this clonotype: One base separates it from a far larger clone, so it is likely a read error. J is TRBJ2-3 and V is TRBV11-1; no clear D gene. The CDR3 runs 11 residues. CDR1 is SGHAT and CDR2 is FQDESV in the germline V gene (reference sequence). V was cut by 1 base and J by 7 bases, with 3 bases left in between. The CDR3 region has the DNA TGTGCCAGCAGCTTAGGACATACGCAGTATTTT. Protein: CASSLGHTQYF.

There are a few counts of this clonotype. The DNA of the CDR3 is TGTGCCAGCAGCCAAGGATTTGGGGTGGCCAAAAACATTCAGTACTTC. Translated, it gives CASSQGFGVAKNIQYF. The chain is built from TRBV4-2 and TRBJ2-4; no clear D. The V gene's germline CDR1 is LGHNA and CDR2 YNFKEQ. V lost 1 base, J lost 1 base, and 11 bases lay in between. The CDR3 sequence is 16 residues long.

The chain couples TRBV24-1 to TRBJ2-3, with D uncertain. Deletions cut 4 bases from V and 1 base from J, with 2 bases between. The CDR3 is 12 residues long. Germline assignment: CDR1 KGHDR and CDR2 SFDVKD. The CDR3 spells CATSDRTDTQYF. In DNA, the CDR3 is TGTGCCACCAGTGACCGCACAGATACGCAGTATTTT.

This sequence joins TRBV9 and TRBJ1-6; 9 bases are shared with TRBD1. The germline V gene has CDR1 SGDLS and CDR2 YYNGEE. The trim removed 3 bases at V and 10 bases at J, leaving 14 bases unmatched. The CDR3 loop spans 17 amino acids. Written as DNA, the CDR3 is TGTGCCAGCAGCGCCTCACCGGGACAGGGAGGGGACTCACCCCTCCACTTT. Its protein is CASSASPGQGGDSPLHF.

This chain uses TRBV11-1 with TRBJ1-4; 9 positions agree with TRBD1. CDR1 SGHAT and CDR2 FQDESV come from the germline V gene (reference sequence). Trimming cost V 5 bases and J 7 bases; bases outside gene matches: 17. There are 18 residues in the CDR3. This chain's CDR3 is CASSPRDRVSMAGEKLFF. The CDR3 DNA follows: TGTGCCAGCAGCCCCCGGGACAGGGTTTCAATGGCCGGTGAAAAACTGTTTTTT.

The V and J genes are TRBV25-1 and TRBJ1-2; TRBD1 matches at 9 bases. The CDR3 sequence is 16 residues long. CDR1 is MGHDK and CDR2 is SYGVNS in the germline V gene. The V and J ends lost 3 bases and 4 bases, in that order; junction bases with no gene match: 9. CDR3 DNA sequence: TGTGCCAGCAGTGAGGGGGGGACAGGGAAAGGCTATGGCTACACCTTC. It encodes CASSEGGTGKGYGYTF.

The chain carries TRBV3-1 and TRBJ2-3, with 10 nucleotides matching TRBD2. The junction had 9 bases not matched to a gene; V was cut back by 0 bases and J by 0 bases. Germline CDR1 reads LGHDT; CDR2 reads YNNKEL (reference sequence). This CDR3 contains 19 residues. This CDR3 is CASSQELLAGRSSTDTQYF. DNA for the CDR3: TGTGCCAGCAGCCAAGAACTACTAGCGGGGAGATCTAGCACAGATACGCAGTATTTT.

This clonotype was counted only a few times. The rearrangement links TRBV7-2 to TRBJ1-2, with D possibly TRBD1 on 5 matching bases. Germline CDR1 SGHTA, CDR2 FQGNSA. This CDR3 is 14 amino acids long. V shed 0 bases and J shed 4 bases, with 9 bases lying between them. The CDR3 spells CASSLAPGSYGYTF. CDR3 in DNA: TGTGCCAGCAGCTTAGCGCCAGGGAGCTATGGCTACACCTTC.

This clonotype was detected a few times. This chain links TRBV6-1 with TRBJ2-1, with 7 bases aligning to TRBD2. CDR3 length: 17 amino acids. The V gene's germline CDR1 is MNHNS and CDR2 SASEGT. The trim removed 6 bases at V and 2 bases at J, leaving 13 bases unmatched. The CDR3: CASRSHRGGPAYNEQFF. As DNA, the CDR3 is TGTGCCAGCAGGAGTCACCGCGGGGGTCCAGCCTACAATGAGCAGTTCTTC.

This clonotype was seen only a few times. The DNA of the CDR3 is TGTGCCAGCAGTAGATTGGGGGGTCTGGAGACCCAGTACTTC. This sequence encodes CASSRLGGLETQYF. This rearrangement joins TRBV28 to TRBJ2-5; tentatively, D is TRBD2 (6 bases). V lost 5 bases, J lost 5 bases, and 15 bases lay in between. Per germline, CDR1 MDHEN and CDR2 SYDVKM. This CDR3 is 14 amino acids long. Full variable domain (rest looked up from reference TRBV28 and TRBJ2-5): DVKVTQSSRYLVKRTGEKVFLECVQDMDHENMFWYRQDPGLGLRLIYFSYDVKMKEKGDIPEGYSVSREKKERFSLILESASTNQTSMYLCASSRLGGLETQYFGPGTRLLVL.

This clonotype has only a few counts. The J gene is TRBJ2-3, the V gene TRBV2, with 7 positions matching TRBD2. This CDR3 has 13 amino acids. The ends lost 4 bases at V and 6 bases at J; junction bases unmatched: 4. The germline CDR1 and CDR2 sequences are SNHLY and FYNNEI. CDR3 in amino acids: CASSGLAADTQYF. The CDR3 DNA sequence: TGTGCCAGCAGTGGACTAGCTGCCGATACGCAGTATTTT.

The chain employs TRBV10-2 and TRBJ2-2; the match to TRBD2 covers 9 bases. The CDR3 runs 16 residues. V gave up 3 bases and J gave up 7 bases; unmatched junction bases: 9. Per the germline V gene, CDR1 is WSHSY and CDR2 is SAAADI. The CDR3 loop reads CASSDGMRGGFGELFF. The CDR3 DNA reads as TGCGCCAGCAGTGACGGAATGCGGGGGGGCTTCGGGGAGCTGTTTTTT.

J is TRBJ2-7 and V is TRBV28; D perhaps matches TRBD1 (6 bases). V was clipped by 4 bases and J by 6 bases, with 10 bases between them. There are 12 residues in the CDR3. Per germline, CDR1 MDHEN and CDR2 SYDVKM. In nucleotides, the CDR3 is TGTGCCAGCAGTTCACAGGGTCCCGAGCAGTACGTC. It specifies CASSSQGPEQYV.

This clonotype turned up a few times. CDR3 sequence reads: CAISALDRAGETQYF. The CDR3 DNA follows: TGTGCCATCAGCGCCCTTGACAGGGCAGGAGAGACCCAGTACTTC. This chain uses TRBV10-3 with TRBJ2-5, with 7 positions matching TRBD1. Germline-derived CDR1 and CDR2 are ENHRY and SYGVKD. The length of the CDR3 is 15 residues. The J segment lost 4 bases and the V segment lost 6 bases, leaving 11 bases of the junction unmatched.